These 30 T cell receptor beta chains share one sample of origin, sequenced in a study of cytomegalovirus exposure and HLA in healthy donors. Vbeta (60) and Jbeta (13) primers were used in the PCR. Measured with immunoSEQ multiplex PCR; TCRdb has only the in-frame clones, and not every one. This table holds some 90,000 clones, about four fifths found once. Sequenced input: PBMCs. These receptors originate from a woman aged 65 to 85 in good health and CMV-seropositive.

This clone was seen a single time. The rearrangement joins TRBV7-9 to TRBJ2-7; D might be TRBD1 (6 bases). The CDR3 length is 13 residues. Germline lookup yields CDR1 SEHNR and CDR2 FQNEAQ (reference sequence). V lost 4 bases, J lost 2 bases, and 9 bases lay in between. This chain's CDR3 is CASSSGQTYEQYF. CDR3 DNA sequence: TGTGCCAGCAGCTCCGGACAGACCTACGAGCAGTACTTC.

Only a few counts were recorded for this clone. DNA of the CDR3: TGCGCCAGCAGCTCGGAACAGGTCATGAATTCACCCCTCCACTTT. It codes for CASSSEQVMNSPLHF. The chain recombines TRBV5-1 with TRBJ1-6; D possibly corresponds to TRBD1 (5 bases). The ends were cut back, 3 bases at V and 7 bases at J, with 14 bases in the middle. This CDR3 is 15 amino acids long. CDR1 and CDR2 (germline): SGHRS, YFSETQ.

The CDR3 loop is CASSPTDSYEQYF. In DNA, the CDR3 is TGTGCCAGCTCACCGACGGACTCCTACGAGCAGTACTTC. The chain links TRBV18 to TRBJ2-5; no clear D gene. The J call may be incorrect, as the DNA end agrees better with TRBJ2-7. Per germline, CDR1 KGHSH and CDR2 LQKENI. The CDR3 has 13 residues.

This clone was seen a handful of times. The chain has TRBV6-1 and TRBJ2-5, with TRBD2 matching 8 bases. V shed 7 bases, J shed 2 bases, and the junction held 9 bases outside the gene matches. From germline, CDR1 is MNHNS and CDR2 SASEGT. The CDR3 runs to 15 residues. In DNA form, the CDR3 reads TGTGCCAGCAAATCGGGGGGGGCAGGACAAGAGACCCAGTACTTC. Translating gives CASKSGGAGQETQYF.

This chain connects TRBV28 to TRBJ1-4, with D possibly matching TRBD1 (6 bases). The CDR3 extends over 16 amino acids. CDR1 MDHEN and CDR2 SYDVKM come from the germline V gene. Between the trimmed V and J ends, which lost 6 bases and 1 base, there was a span of 15 bases. The CDR3 reads CASSSRGAETNEKLFF. The DNA for the CDR3 is TGTGCCAGCAGCTCCCGGGGGGCGGAAACTAATGAAAAACTGTTTTTT.

This sequence joins TRBV30 and TRBJ1-5; TRBD1 is a possible D gene (5 bases). Germline V gene lookup returns CDR1 GTSNPN and CDR2 SVGIG (reference sequence). The germline V and J ends were trimmed by 3 bases and 4 bases, with 7 bases remaining between them. This CDR3 comprises 12 residues. CDR3 sequence: CAWRRGNQPQHF. CDR3 sequence (DNA): TGTGCCTGGAGAAGGGGTAATCAGCCCCAGCATTTT.

This clone was observed once. The chain couples TRBV14 to TRBJ1-3; D is uncertain. The germline V and J ends were trimmed by 3 bases and 0 bases, with 3 bases remaining between them. The CDR3 extends over 13 amino acids. Germline assignment: CDR1 SGHDN and CDR2 FVKESK. CDR3 amino acids: CASSQSSGNTIYF. The CDR3 nucleotides are TGTGCCAGCAGCCAGAGCTCTGGAAACACCATATATTTT.

The chain recombines TRBV6-4 with TRBJ2-1, with a tentative D call TRBD2 (6 bases). Germline V lookup: CDR1 MRHNA, CDR2 SNTAGT. Trimming removed 0 bases at V and 4 bases at J, with 10 bases between. The CDR3 totals 15 residues. The CDR3, as DNA: TGTGCCAGCAGTGACTCGCGGGGAGATTACAATGAGCAGTTCTTC. This codes for CASSDSRGDYNEQFF.

The rearrangement links TRBV9 to TRBJ2-5; 9 bases map to TRBD1. This CDR3 has 16 residues. The trim removed 0 bases at V and 11 bases at J, leaving 14 bases unmatched. CDR1 and CDR2 from the germline V gene are SGDLS and YYNGEE. The CDR3 spells CASSVGAIQGAEEQYF. CDR3 bases: TGTGCCAGCAGCGTAGGGGCGATACAGGGGGCGGAGGAGCAGTACTTC.

The chain combines TRBV7-2 with TRBJ2-7, with 10 bases lining up with TRBD1. This CDR3 comprises 15 residues. The V and J ends lost 3 bases and 2 bases, in that order; junction bases with no gene match: 4. CDR1 and CDR2 from the germline V gene are SGHTA and FQGNSA. CDR3 protein: CASSFSGQGAYEQYF. The CDR3, as DNA: TGTGCCAGCAGCTTTTCCGGACAGGGGGCCTACGAGCAGTACTTC.

The CDR3: CASSLREGYEQYF. Here the CDR3 DNA reads TGTGCCAGCAGCTTAAGAGAGGGCTACGAGCAGTACTTC. The chain joins TRBV7-3 to TRBJ2-7; the D gene is possibly TRBD2 (5 bases). V lost 1 base to trimming and J lost 3 bases, with 7 bases between them. This CDR3 spans 13 amino acids. Germline assignment: CDR1 SGHTA and CDR2 FQGTGA.

The chain joins TRBV5-6 to TRBJ1-2, with 9 bases aligning to TRBD1. The CDR3 totals 15 residues. V dropped 4 bases and J dropped 6; count of bases not matched to a gene: 10. Germline V lookup: CDR1 SGHDT, CDR2 YYEEEE. This CDR3 is CASSPWDRVLNGYTF. In DNA form, the CDR3 reads TGTGCCAGCAGCCCTTGGGACAGGGTTCTGAATGGCTACACCTTC.

This clone was recorded only once. The chain joins TRBV18 to TRBJ2-5, with 8 bases matching TRBD2. Germline V gene sequence: CDR1 KGHSH, CDR2 LQKENI. J gave up 5 bases and V 0 bases, and 5 bases lay outside the gene matches. This CDR3 contains 15 residues. The CDR3 here is CASSPPPGGHETQYF. The CDR3 DNA reads as TGTGCCAGCTCACCACCCCCGGGAGGGCATGAGACCCAGTACTTC.

The rearrangement links TRBV9 to TRBJ2-3; 8 nucleotides line up with TRBD2. The CDR3 sequence is 15 residues long. Germline loops: CDR1 SGDLS, CDR2 YYNGEE. V dropped 2 bases and J dropped 5; count of bases not matched to a gene: 7. The CDR3 reads CASSVGGRLGDTQYF. The DNA of the CDR3 is TGTGCCAGCAGCGTCGGCGGGAGGTTAGGAGATACGCAGTATTTT. The full variable domain, with the rest looked up from reference TRBV9 and TRBJ2-3, is DSGVTQTPKHLITATGQRVTLRCSPRSGDLSVYWYQQSLDQGLQFLIQYYNGEERAKGNILERFSAQQFPDLHSELNLSSLELGDSALYFCASSVGGRLGDTQYFGPGTRLTVL.

The V call is TRBV28, the J call TRBJ1-1; tentatively, D is TRBD1 (6 bases). V lost 3 bases, J lost 1 base, and 12 bases lay in between. This CDR3 has 15 amino acids. Looked up from germline, CDR1 is MDHEN and CDR2 is SYDVKM. CDR3 amino acids: CASSFPAGANTEAFF. The CDR3 nucleotides read TGTGCCAGCAGTTTCCCGGCGGGGGCGAACACTGAAGCTTTCTTT.

The V gene is TRBV5-8, the J gene TRBJ1-1, with D uncertain. The CDR3 runs to 13 residues. Germline assignment: CDR1 SGHTS and CDR2 YDEGEE. Trimming pared 5 bases from V and 5 bases from J, leaving 13 bases between. The DNA for the CDR3 is TGTGCCAGCAGGACACAACAGATTACTGAAGCTTTCTTT. Protein: CASRTQQITEAFF.

This chain uses TRBV5-6 with TRBJ2-3; 11 bases align to TRBD2. The CDR3 contains 16 residues. The V gene's germline CDR1 is SGHDT and CDR2 YYEEEE. V trimming: 0 bases; J trimming: 2 bases; junction bases outside the gene matches: 2. The CDR3, as DNA: TGTGCCAGCAGCTTGGAACTAGCGGGAGACACAGATACGCAGTATTTT. Protein: CASSLELAGDTDTQYF.

The rearrangement uses TRBV9 and TRBJ2-7, with D possibly matching TRBD2 (5 bases). CDR1 is SGDLS, CDR2 YYNGEE, per germline. This CDR3 has 15 residues. V shed 1 base and J shed 1 base, with 12 bases lying between them. CDR3 sequence: CASSVSASWSYEQYF. Written as DNA, the CDR3 is TGTGCCAGCAGCGTAAGTGCTAGCTGGTCCTACGAGCAGTACTTC.

The chain's CDR3 is CASSQNEEKLFF. In DNA form, the CDR3 reads TGTGCCAGCAGCCAAAATGAGGAAAAACTGTTTTTT. The rearrangement links TRBV14 to TRBJ1-4; D is ambiguous. The ends were cut back, 2 bases at V and 8 bases at J, with 6 bases in the middle. CDR3 length equals 12 residues. Germline CDR1 SGHDN, CDR2 FVKESK.

The chain is built from TRBV7-8 and TRBJ2-7; D gene uncertain. Germline CDR1 is SGHVS and CDR2 is FQNEAQ. V lost 5 bases and J lost 5, with 10 bases in between. The CDR3 is 12 amino acids. The CDR3: CASSHPNNEQYF. CDR3 nucleotide sequence: TGTGCCAGCAGCCATCCTAATAACGAGCAGTACTTC.

This clone came up once. The chain carries TRBV7-3 and TRBJ1-4, with D perhaps TRBD1 (6 bases). Trimming pared 1 base from V and 7 bases from J, leaving 16 bases between. CDR1 is SGHTA, CDR2 FQGTGA, per germline. This CDR3 is built from 16 residues. CDR3 bases: TGTGCCAGCAGCTTAAGGGGGCCGGGCAGGGGTGAAAAACTGTTTTTT. Translation: CASSLRGPGRGEKLFF. Combining the CDR3 with reference TRBV7-3 and TRBJ1-4 gives the whole variable domain GAGVSQTPSNKVTEKGKYVELRCDPISGHTALYWYRQSLGQGPEFLIYFQGTGAADDSGLPNDRFFAVRPEGSVSTLKIQRTERGDSAVYLCASSLRGPGRGEKLFFGSGTQLSVL.

J is TRBJ1-1 and V is TRBV5-1; no clear D. Trimming pared 4 bases from V and 4 bases from J, leaving 11 bases between. This CDR3 is built from 13 residues. Germline loops: CDR1 SGHRS, CDR2 YFSETQ. The CDR3 nucleotides read TGCGCCAGCAGCATCACCGGGTCCACTGAAGCTTTCTTT. Translation gives CASSITGSTEAFF.

This chain links TRBV9 with TRBJ1-1; tentative D call: TRBD1 (5 bases). CDR1 and CDR2 from the germline V gene are SGDLS and YYNGEE. The CDR3 contains 16 residues. The germline V and J ends were trimmed by 0 bases and 5 bases, with 17 bases remaining between them. The CDR3 bases are TGTGCCAGCAGCGTAGACGTCCGGAGGGCAGGGACTGAAGCTTTCTTT. This gives the protein CASSVDVRRAGTEAFF.

This clone was recorded once. The chain links TRBV6-1 to TRBJ2-1; TRBD2 might be the D (6 bases). Germline-derived CDR1 and CDR2 are MNHNS and SASEGT. The V gene lost 4 bases and the J gene lost 9 bases, with 13 bases spanning the gap. CDR3 length equals 13 residues. As DNA, the CDR3 is TGTGCCAGCAGTGTCGGGGACGGGGGTGAGCAGTTCTTC. It is translated as CASSVGDGGEQFF.

The chain recombines TRBV6-1 with TRBJ2-7; 10 bases agree with TRBD1. V lost 0 bases, J lost 5 bases, and 10 bases stayed unmatched. The CDR3 is made up of 17 amino acids. Germline V gene sequence: CDR1 MNHNS, CDR2 SASEGT. The CDR3, as DNA: TGTGCCAGCAGTGAAGCTCACGGGACAGGGGTTATAAACGAGCAGTACTTC. Protein: CASSEAHGTGVINEQYF.

The chain combines TRBV11-2 with TRBJ2-1, with TRBD1 as a possible D gene (5 bases). This CDR3 is built from 14 residues. CDR1 SGHAT and CDR2 FQNNGV come from the germline V gene. V was trimmed by 1 base and J by 6 bases, leaving 10 bases between them. CDR3 DNA sequence: TGTGCCAGCAGCTTAGTGCCAGGGCTCAATGAGCAGTTCTTC. It codes for CASSLVPGLNEQFF. Looking up the rest from reference TRBV11-2 and TRBJ2-1 gives the full variable domain: EAGVAQSPRYKIIEKRQSVAFWCNPISGHATLYWYQQILGQGPKLLIQFQNNGVVDDSQLPKDRFSAERLKGVDSTLKIQPAKLEDSAVYLCASSLVPGLNEQFFGPGTRLTVL.

Only a few counts were recorded for this clone. This sequence joins TRBV21-1 and TRBJ2-1; TRBD2, the D gene given by the table, was not confirmed from the DNA. TRBV21-1 is shown as a pseudogene. The CDR3 length is 18 residues. CDR3 region: CASSKGSRTSGSGVEQFF. The CDR3 DNA follows: TGTGCCAGCAGCAAAGGGAGCCGGACTAGCGGGAGTGGCGTTGAGCAGTTCTTC.

Concerning this clone itself: At one end the junction does not follow the germline gene, possibly because of a read error. At the DNA level, this CDR3 is encoded by other sequences in the same sample as well. V usage is TRBV5-1 and J usage is TRBJ1-1; no clear D. The CDR3 runs 14 residues. Germline CDR1 is SGHRS and CDR2 is YFSETQ. The CDR3 nucleotides read TGTGCCAGCAGCTTGGATGAGCGGAACACTGAAGCTTTCTTT. This codes for CASSLDERNTEAFF.

The chain couples TRBV14 to TRBJ1-3; D remains ambiguous. CDR3 length: 17 residues. CDR1 is SGHDN and CDR2 is FVKESK in the germline V gene. V dropped 1 base and J dropped 3 bases, with 16 bases sitting between them. The CDR3 here is CASSQVRSQLGGNTIYF. CDR3 bases: TGTGCCAGCAGCCAAGTTAGGAGCCAACTGGGTGGAAACACCATATATTTT.

The V gene is TRBV5-1, the J gene TRBJ2-4, with TRBD1 matching over 11 bases. Germline CDR1 reads SGHRS; CDR2 reads YFSETQ. The CDR3 is 14 amino acids. The V and J ends lost 4 bases and 5 bases, in that order; junction bases with no gene match: 2. The CDR3 spells CASSKGQGENIQYF. As DNA, the CDR3 is TGCGCCAGCAGCAAGGGACAGGGGGAAAACATTCAGTACTTC.